This T cell receptor beta chain was sequenced during a study of blood T cell repertoires in COVID-19. Whole-study context: In each case, the material was cDNA or gDNA derived from T cells, B-cell-depleted T cells, or PBMCs.

The CDR3 covers 15 residues. J lost 4 bases, V lost 7 bases, and 11 bases had no gene match. Germline V gene lookup returns CDR1 SGHDN and CDR2 FVKESK. This clone was seen at least ten times. TCRdb's table, derived via immunoSEQ multiplex PCR, lists solely in-frame clones and lacks some. Of roughly 250,000 clones in the sample, around 89% were seen once. Cohort 3 donors were reported recovered after two negative PCRs, clearance, or symptom resolution. Sequencing used PBMCs or T cells enriched from blood (not recorded which). The rearrangement uses TRBV14 and TRBJ1-1, with 8 bases aligning to TRBD1. The TCR sequence derives from a man in his forties or fifties who had recovered from COVID-19. CDR3 region: CASMLQGALGTEAFF. The CDR3 nucleotides are TGTGCCAGCATGCTCCAGGGGGCTTTGGGCACTGAAGCTTTCTTT.